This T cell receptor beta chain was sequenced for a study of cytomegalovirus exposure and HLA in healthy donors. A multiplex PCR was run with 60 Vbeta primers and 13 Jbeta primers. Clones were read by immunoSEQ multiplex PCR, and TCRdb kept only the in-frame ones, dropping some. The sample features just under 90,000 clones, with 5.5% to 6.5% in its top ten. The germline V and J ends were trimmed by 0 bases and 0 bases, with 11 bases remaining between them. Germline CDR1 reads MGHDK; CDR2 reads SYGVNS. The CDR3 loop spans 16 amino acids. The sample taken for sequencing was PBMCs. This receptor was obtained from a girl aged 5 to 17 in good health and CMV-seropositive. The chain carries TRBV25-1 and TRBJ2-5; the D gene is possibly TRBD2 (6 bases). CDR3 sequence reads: CASSEYFRDYQETQYF. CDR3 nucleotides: TGTGCCAGCAGTGAATATTTTCGGGACTACCAAGAGACCCAGTACTTC.